This T cell receptor (beta chain) is drawn from a study of shared clonotypes between healthy human individuals. Germline V lookup: CDR1 MDHEN, CDR2 SYDVKM. The CDR3 consists of 16 residues. V dropped 2 bases and J dropped 1 base, with 15 bases sitting between them. Data came from immunoSEQ multiplex PCR; TCRdb stores just in-frame clones and leaves some out. The table has approximately 2,000,000 clones, less than 95% seen once. V usage is TRBV28 and J usage is TRBJ2-7, with D possibly being TRBD1 (5 bases). The clonotype originates from a man younger than 35 in good health. Some clones in this sample may be carry-over from other donors' samples. Sequencing was carried out using naive CD4+ T cells from PBMCs. Described subset: CD45RA+ positively selected. The CDR3 DNA is TGTGCCAGCAGTTTAAGGGGTGACTCATTGTCCTACGAGCAGTACTTC. This sequence encodes CASSLRGDSLSYEQYF. The variable domain in full, with the rest retrieved from reference TRBV28 and TRBJ2-7, is DVKVTQSSRYLVKRTGEKVFLECVQDMDHENMFWYRQDPGLGLRLIYFSYDVKMKEKGDIPEGYSVSREKKERFSLILESASTNQTSMYLCASSLRGDSLSYEQYFGPGTRLTVT.